The rows below give T cell receptor beta chains drawn from one sample of a study of cytomegalovirus exposure and HLA in healthy donors. Libraries were prepared by immunoSEQ multiplex PCR; TCRdb keeps only in-frame clonotypes and omits some of them. Counted here are some 170,000 clones, approximately 86% occurring once; the ten biggest clones make up roughly 2.5%. The sequenced sample consisted of PBMCs. These receptors were taken from a man younger than 35 in good health and CMV-seropositive. Each CDR3 is given with its conserved first and last residue. Fields, in order: J gene, V gene, clone size, D gene, CDR3 protein, CDR3 DNA. A D gene is named only where the DNA matches it firmly. Not every row has a clone size; where given, it reads once, few, many or a size class.

j_gene: TRBJ1-1; v_gene: TRBV9; abundance: once; d_gene: -; CDR3aa: CASSLGMNTEAFF; CDR3nt: TGTGCCAGCAGCCTCGGGATGAACACTGAAGCTTTCTTT
j_gene: TRBJ2-7; v_gene: TRBV19; abundance: -; d_gene: -; CDR3aa: CASSFLQGGSYEQYF; CDR3nt: TGTGCCAGTAGTTTCCTCCAGGGGGGCTCCTACGAGCAGTACTTC
j_gene: TRBJ1-2; v_gene: TRBV4-3; abundance: few; d_gene: TRBD1; CDR3aa: CASSPKPPGQGNYGYTF; CDR3nt: TGCGCCAGCAGCCCAAAGCCGCCGGGACAGGGTAACTATGGCTACACCTTC
j_gene: TRBJ2-3; v_gene: TRBV27; abundance: -; d_gene: TRBD2; CDR3aa: CASSSLPTGTTDTQYF; CDR3nt: TGTGCCAGCAGTTCCCTCCCCACCGGGACTACGGATACGCAGTATTTT
j_gene: TRBJ2-3; v_gene: TRBV4-2; abundance: -; d_gene: TRBD2; CDR3aa: CASSQDGTSGTDTQYF; CDR3nt: TGTGCCAGCAGCCAAGATGGGACTAGCGGCACGGATACGCAGTATTTT
j_gene: TRBJ1-2; v_gene: TRBV19; abundance: -; d_gene: TRBD1; CDR3aa: CASSSPGTGRGYTF; CDR3nt: TGTGCCAGTAGCTCTCCGGGGACAGGGCGAGGCTACACCTTC
j_gene: TRBJ2-7; v_gene: TRBV7-6; abundance: -; d_gene: TRBD1; CDR3aa: CASSPGQFYEQYF; CDR3nt: TGTGCCAGCAGCCCGGGACAGTTCTACGAGCAGTACTTC
j_gene: TRBJ1-2; v_gene: TRBV6-6; abundance: -; d_gene: -; CDR3aa: CASSWGDGYTF; CDR3nt: TGTGCCAGCAGTTGGGGGGATGGCTACACCTTC
j_gene: TRBJ2-7; v_gene: TRBV6-7; abundance: few; d_gene: TRBD2; CDR3aa: CASSSGTSGGYEQYF; CDR3nt: TGTGCCAGCAGTTCCGGGACTAGCGGGGGCTACGAGCAGTACTTC
j_gene: TRBJ1-2; v_gene: TRBV2; abundance: many; d_gene: -; CDR3aa: CASSVSGALYYGYTF; CDR3nt: TGTGCCAGCAGTGTTTCAGGGGCTCTGTACTATGGCTACACCTTC
j_gene: TRBJ2-1; v_gene: TRBV7-9; abundance: once; d_gene: TRBD2; CDR3aa: CASTLALAGTYNEQFF; CDR3nt: TGTGCCAGCACCCTGGCCCTAGCGGGGACCTACAATGAGCAGTTCTTC
j_gene: TRBJ2-3; v_gene: TRBV9; abundance: -; d_gene: -; CDR3aa: CASSGEGSTDTQYF; CDR3nt: TGTGCCAGCAGCGGCGAGGGAAGCACAGATACGCAGTATTTT
j_gene: TRBJ2-7; v_gene: TRBV19; abundance: -; d_gene: TRBD2; CDR3aa: CASSTRTSGSYEQYF; CDR3nt: TGTGCCAGTAGTACCCGGACTAGCGGGAGCTACGAGCAGTACTTC
j_gene: TRBJ1-6; v_gene: TRBV4-1; abundance: few; d_gene: -; CDR3aa: CASSLTDSPLHF; CDR3nt: TGCGCCAGCAGCCTAACGGATTCACCCCTCCACTTT
j_gene: TRBJ2-1; v_gene: TRBV10-3; abundance: -; d_gene: TRBD1; CDR3aa: CAVQGIQGNEQFF; CDR3nt: TGTGCCGTACAGGGGATTCAAGGGAATGAGCAGTTCTTC
j_gene: TRBJ2-3; v_gene: TRBV9; abundance: -; d_gene: -; CDR3aa: CASSVGLGGTDTQYF; CDR3nt: TGTGCCAGCAGCGTAGGGTTGGGGGGAACAGATACGCAGTATTTT
j_gene: TRBJ2-1; v_gene: TRBV27; abundance: -; d_gene: TRBD2; CDR3aa: CASSSTSGYNEQFF; CDR3nt: TGTGCCAGCAGCTCGACTAGCGGTTACAATGAGCAGTTCTTC
j_gene: TRBJ1-1; v_gene: TRBV27; abundance: -; d_gene: -; CDR3aa: CASSHPDTEAFF; CDR3nt: TGTGCCAGCAGTCATCCGGACACTGAAGCTTTCTTT
j_gene: TRBJ2-3; v_gene: TRBV7-2; abundance: -; d_gene: TRBD2; CDR3aa: CASSLEWLAGAYKDTQYF; CDR3nt: TGTGCCAGCAGCTTAGAGTGGCTAGCGGGAGCGTATAAGGATACGCAGTATTTT
j_gene: TRBJ2-7; v_gene: TRBV27; abundance: -; d_gene: -; CDR3aa: CASRTGTSHYEQYF; CDR3nt: TGTGCCAGCAGGACCGGGACATCTCACTACGAGCAGTACTTC
j_gene: TRBJ2-2; v_gene: TRBV16; abundance: -; d_gene: -; CDR3aa: CASSQRNTGELFF; CDR3nt: TGTGCCAGCAGCCAACGGAACACCGGGGAGCTGTTTTTT
j_gene: TRBJ2-7; v_gene: TRBV5-4; abundance: -; d_gene: TRBD1; CDR3aa: CASSSRYRGREQYF; CDR3nt: TGTGCCAGCAGCTCCCGGTACAGGGGGCGCGAGCAGTACTTC
j_gene: TRBJ2-7; v_gene: TRBV7-2; abundance: -; d_gene: TRBD1; CDR3aa: CASSWGTGRYEQYF; CDR3nt: TGTGCCAGCAGCTGGGGGACAGGGAGATACGAGCAGTACTTC
j_gene: TRBJ2-7; v_gene: TRBV14; abundance: -; d_gene: -; CDR3aa: CASSHGYGSYEQYF; CDR3nt: TGTGCCAGCAGCCACGGGTATGGTTCCTACGAGCAGTACTTC
j_gene: TRBJ2-2; v_gene: TRBV4-3; abundance: -; d_gene: TRBD1; CDR3aa: CASSHGTENTGELFF; CDR3nt: TGCGCCAGCAGCCACGGGACAGAGAACACCGGGGAGCTGTTTTTT
j_gene: TRBJ2-7; v_gene: TRBV5-4; abundance: -; d_gene: -; CDR3aa: CASSSGRQSPYEQYF; CDR3nt: TGTGCCAGCAGCTCTGGAAGACAGAGTCCCTACGAGCAGTACTTC
j_gene: TRBJ2-1; v_gene: TRBV9; abundance: -; d_gene: TRBD1; CDR3aa: CASSYRGNEQFF; CDR3nt: TGTGCCAGCAGCTACAGGGGAAATGAGCAGTTCTTC
j_gene: TRBJ2-3; v_gene: TRBV9; abundance: -; d_gene: TRBD2; CDR3aa: CASSVGGGSWNTQYF; CDR3nt: TGTGCCAGCAGCGTAGGCGGCGGGAGTTGGAATACGCAGTATTTT
j_gene: TRBJ2-3; v_gene: TRBV4-1; abundance: -; d_gene: -; CDR3aa: CASSQAGTPTDTQYF; CDR3nt: TGCGCCAGCAGCCAGGCCGGGACTCCCACAGATACGCAGTATTTT
j_gene: TRBJ2-5; v_gene: TRBV10-3; abundance: -; d_gene: -; CDR3aa: CAISAGGRGSRETQYF; CDR3nt: TGTGCCATCAGTGCGGGGGGAAGGGGGAGCAGAGAGACCCAGTACTTC
j_gene: TRBJ2-5; v_gene: TRBV29-1; abundance: once; d_gene: -; CDR3aa: CSVVGNQETQYF; CDR3nt: TGCAGCGTTGTCGGGAACCAAGAGACCCAGTACTTC
j_gene: TRBJ1-1; v_gene: TRBV30; abundance: -; d_gene: TRBD1; CDR3aa: CAWSGQGLTEAFF; CDR3nt: TGTGCCTGGAGTGGACAGGGGTTAACTGAAGCTTTCTTT
j_gene: TRBJ2-2; v_gene: TRBV4-2; abundance: -; d_gene: -; CDR3aa: CASSQEAGGKGTGELFF; CDR3nt: TGTGCCAGCAGCCAGGAGGCCGGGGGAAAGGGCACCGGGGAGCTGTTTTTT
j_gene: TRBJ2-7; v_gene: TRBV6-5; abundance: -; d_gene: -; CDR3aa: CASSYSQDSYEQYF; CDR3nt: TGTGCCAGCAGTTACTCTCAGGACTCCTACGAGCAGTACTTC
j_gene: TRBJ2-3; v_gene: TRBV9; abundance: -; d_gene: -; CDR3aa: CASSVVPGSDTQYF; CDR3nt: TGTGCCAGCAGCGTAGTTCCGGGATCAGATACGCAGTATTTT
j_gene: TRBJ2-1; v_gene: TRBV7-6; abundance: -; d_gene: TRBD2; CDR3aa: CASSPTSGTYNEQFF; CDR3nt: TGTGCCAGCAGCCCCACTAGCGGAACCTACAATGAGCAGTTCTTC
j_gene: TRBJ2-7; v_gene: TRBV27; abundance: -; d_gene: -; CDR3aa: CASSSDPGGHSYEQYF; CDR3nt: TGTGCCAGCAGTTCAGACCCCGGGGGGCACTCCTACGAGCAGTACTTC
j_gene: TRBJ2-7; v_gene: TRBV6-6; abundance: once; d_gene: -; CDR3aa: CASSYSELVGGREQYF; CDR3nt: TGTGCCAGCAGTTACTCTGAGTTGGTAGGGGGTAGGGAGCAGTACTTC
j_gene: TRBJ2-7; v_gene: TRBV7-2; abundance: -; d_gene: -; CDR3aa: CASSLNPLYEQYF; CDR3nt: TGTGCCAGCAGCTTAAACCCCCTATACGAGCAGTACTTC
j_gene: TRBJ2-1; v_gene: TRBV11-3; abundance: -; d_gene: -; CDR3aa: CASSPGGLSNEQFF; CDR3nt: TGTGCCAGCAGTCCCGGGGGACTGAGCAATGAGCAGTTCTTC
j_gene: TRBJ2-3; v_gene: TRBV7-2; abundance: -; d_gene: TRBD2; CDR3aa: CASSSSGYTDTQYF; CDR3nt: TGTGCCAGCAGCTCTAGCGGCTACACAGATACGCAGTATTTT
j_gene: TRBJ1-3; v_gene: TRBV4-3; abundance: -; d_gene: TRBD1; CDR3aa: CASSQAGTGAGNTIYF; CDR3nt: TGCGCCAGCAGCCAAGCCGGGACAGGGGCCGGAAACACCATATATTTT
j_gene: TRBJ2-3; v_gene: TRBV7-2; abundance: -; d_gene: -; CDR3aa: CASSLDGRIADTQYF; CDR3nt: TGTGCCAGCAGCTTAGACGGGAGAATCGCAGATACGCAGTATTTT
j_gene: TRBJ2-3; v_gene: TRBV9; abundance: -; d_gene: -; CDR3aa: CASSSITDTQYF; CDR3nt: TGTGCCAGCAGCTCAATCACAGATACGCAGTATTTT
j_gene: TRBJ2-2; v_gene: TRBV4-1; abundance: -; d_gene: TRBD2; CDR3aa: CASKLAATGELFF; CDR3nt: TGCGCCAGCAAACTAGCGGCAACCGGGGAGCTGTTTTTT
j_gene: TRBJ2-7; v_gene: TRBV18; abundance: -; d_gene: TRBD1; CDR3aa: CASSFRDRLSEQYF; CDR3nt: TGTGCCAGCTCATTTCGGGACAGGCTAAGCGAGCAGTACTTC
j_gene: TRBJ1-2; v_gene: TRBV7-2; abundance: once; d_gene: -; CDR3aa: CASSSGGEERGGYTF; CDR3nt: TGTGCCAGCAGCTCCGGGGGGGAAGAGCGCGGTGGCTACACCTTC
j_gene: TRBJ2-3; v_gene: TRBV30; abundance: once; d_gene: -; CDR3aa: CAWSVIGGPVDTQYF; CDR3nt: TGTGCCTGGAGTGTAATCGGGGGTCCGGTAGATACGCAGTATTTT
j_gene: TRBJ2-2; v_gene: TRBV4-1; abundance: -; d_gene: TRBD1; CDR3aa: CASSPTGPGELFF; CDR3nt: TGCGCCAGCAGCCCGACAGGGCCCGGGGAGCTGTTTTTT
j_gene: TRBJ1-4; v_gene: TRBV7-4; abundance: -; d_gene: -; CDR3aa: CASSLEGQPRERPTNEKLFF; CDR3nt: TGTGCCAGCAGCTTAGAGGGGCAGCCCAGAGAAAGACCAACTAATGAAAAACTGTTTTTT
j_gene: TRBJ1-2; v_gene: TRBV9; abundance: -; d_gene: TRBD1; CDR3aa: CASSGTSAGGYYGYTF; CDR3nt: TGTGCCAGCAGCGGTACGTCGGCAGGGGGCTACTATGGCTACACCTTC
j_gene: TRBJ1-2; v_gene: TRBV6-5; abundance: -; d_gene: TRBD1; CDR3aa: CASSSGTGKEDYGYTF; CDR3nt: TGTGCCAGCAGTTCCGGGACAGGGAAAGAGGACTATGGCTACACCTTC
j_gene: TRBJ1-5; v_gene: TRBV11-2; abundance: -; d_gene: -; CDR3aa: CASSSGVKGNQPQHF; CDR3nt: TGTGCCAGCAGCTCGGGGGTGAAGGGCAATCAGCCCCAGCATTTT
j_gene: TRBJ2-1; v_gene: TRBV7-9; abundance: -; d_gene: -; CDR3aa: CASSLDTGSEQFF; CDR3nt: TGTGCCAGCAGCCTCGATACAGGGAGCGAGCAGTTCTTC
j_gene: TRBJ2-5; v_gene: TRBV12-5; abundance: -; d_gene: -; CDR3aa: CASGPGHAQETQYF; CDR3nt: TGTGCTAGTGGCCCGGGACACGCCCAAGAGACCCAGTACTTC
j_gene: TRBJ2-3; v_gene: TRBV2; abundance: -; d_gene: -; CDR3aa: CASSGVSRFTDTQYF; CDR3nt: TGTGCCAGCAGTGGGGTTAGCCGATTCACAGATACGCAGTATTTT
j_gene: TRBJ2-1; v_gene: TRBV5-6; abundance: -; d_gene: TRBD1; CDR3aa: CASSSKGTGRHNEQFF; CDR3nt: TGTGCCAGCAGCTCTAAAGGGACAGGGCGACACAATGAGCAGTTCTTC
j_gene: TRBJ1-2; v_gene: TRBV11-2; abundance: -; d_gene: -; CDR3aa: CASSSGQGGGYTF; CDR3nt: TGTGCCAGCAGCAGTGGGCAGGGTGGAGGCTACACCTTC
j_gene: TRBJ2-5; v_gene: TRBV19; abundance: -; d_gene: -; CDR3aa: CASSLRTGSGTQYF; CDR3nt: TGTGCCAGTAGTCTACGGACGGGGAGTGGGACCCAGTACTTC